This section outlines one T cell receptor beta chain sequence together with its context. Antigen: not known. This entry is derived from a study of cytomegalovirus exposure and HLA in healthy donors. Findings and caveats of the study: Cytomegalovirus association was listed for about 170 TCR beta chains. Clonal expansion was found to be greater in HLA-associated TCR beta chains than in equally common others in a later analysis.

The PCR contained 60 Vbeta and 13 Jbeta primers. Profiling relied on immunoSEQ multiplex PCR, and the TCRdb table lists in-frame clones only, not all of them. Of over 75,000 clones listed, 65% to 75% were seen once; the top ten hold 2% to 2.5%. Germline trimming cut 5 bases from V and 5 bases from J; bases unmatched to any gene: 7. The length of the CDR3 is 15 residues. The germline gives CDR1 MNHEY, CDR2 SVGAGI. This chain joins TRBV6-5 and TRBJ1-1; 11 bases are shared with TRBD1. Sequenced: PBMCs. This clonotype originated in a man younger than 40 in good health and CMV-seronegative. CDR3 coding DNA: TGTGCCAGCAGTACTGGGACAGGGGGTTGGACTGAAGCTTTCTTT. Its protein is CASSTGTGGWTEAFF.